The rows below give T cell receptor beta chains drawn from one sample of a study of blood T cell repertoires in COVID-19. Profiled with immunoSEQ multiplex PCR; TCRdb holds only in-frame clones, not every one. The sample carries a few hundred thousand clones, around 89% recorded once. The specimen sequenced was PBMCs or T cells enriched from blood (not recorded which). Source of these receptors: a woman aged 50 to 60 who had recovered from COVID-19. CDR3s include the opening cysteine and the closing phenylalanine or tryptophan. Clone size is shown for a subset of rows, as once, few, many or a class of expanded clone.

clone size: -
J gene: TRBJ1-2
V gene: TRBV10-3
CDR3 protein: CAIRAGGQGANYGYTF

clone size: -
J gene: TRBJ1-5
V gene: TRBV20-1
CDR3 protein: CSARSGQPQHF

clone size: -
J gene: TRBJ2-7
V gene: TRBV6-5
CDR3 protein: CASKEGGYYEQYF

clone size: -
J gene: TRBJ2-1
V gene: TRBV30
CDR3 protein: CAWRRQFF

clone size: -
J gene: TRBJ2-7
V gene: TRBV18
CDR3 protein: CASSRDTRISYEQYF

clone size: -
J gene: TRBJ2-3
V gene: TRBV18
CDR3 protein: CASSPPLLTDTQYF

clone size: -
J gene: TRBJ2-1
V gene: TRBV7-2
CDR3 protein: CASSGGGTGRINEQFF

clone size: -
J gene: TRBJ1-5
V gene: TRBV10-1
CDR3 protein: CANWQPQHF

clone size: -
J gene: TRBJ1-1
V gene: TRBV6-5
CDR3 protein: CASRRGQVNTEAFF

clone size: -
J gene: TRBJ2-7
V gene: TRBV7-2
CDR3 protein: CASSSSGRAYEQYF

clone size: -
J gene: TRBJ2-1
V gene: TRBV27
CDR3 protein: CASSFLQSGTSMSEQFF

clone size: once
J gene: TRBJ2-1
V gene: TRBV27
CDR3 protein: CASSSPGSPSYHNEQFF

clone size: once
J gene: TRBJ1-2
V gene: TRBV10-3
CDR3 protein: CAISLSGRAYGYTF

clone size: -
J gene: TRBJ2-3
V gene: TRBV7-9
CDR3 protein: CASSSKTSGRGTDTQYF

clone size: -
J gene: TRBJ1-1
V gene: TRBV5-1
CDR3 protein: CASSLEGLENTEAFF

clone size: -
J gene: TRBJ1-1
V gene: TRBV10-3
CDR3 protein: CAIGYTGSTEAFF

clone size: -
J gene: TRBJ1-5
V gene: TRBV19
CDR3 protein: CASRVQGASNQPQHF

clone size: -
J gene: TRBJ2-1
V gene: TRBV27
CDR3 protein: CASSARQNSYNEQFF

clone size: -
J gene: TRBJ2-1
V gene: TRBV19
CDR3 protein: CASNFIRPGLAGSAGSYNEQFF

clone size: -
J gene: TRBJ1-6
V gene: TRBV27
CDR3 protein: CASSLGDRGLYSPLHF

clone size: -
J gene: TRBJ1-5
V gene: TRBV10-3
CDR3 protein: CAISGGMTGGSNQPQHF

clone size: -
J gene: TRBJ2-2
V gene: TRBV6-1
CDR3 protein: CASSEKLAYGELFF

clone size: -
J gene: TRBJ2-5
V gene: TRBV18
CDR3 protein: CASSPGTGKETQYF

clone size: -
J gene: TRBJ2-7
V gene: TRBV7-3
CDR3 protein: CASSLLAGGGEQYF

clone size: once
J gene: TRBJ1-6
V gene: TRBV18
CDR3 protein: CASSQRSSSYNSPLHF

clone size: -
J gene: TRBJ2-5
V gene: TRBV7-8
CDR3 protein: CASSLGLAVGTQYF

clone size: -
J gene: TRBJ1-1
V gene: TRBV5-1
CDR3 protein: CASSFDLSANTEAFF

clone size: -
J gene: TRBJ2-5
V gene: TRBV25-1
CDR3 protein: CASREGSKLETQYF

clone size: -
J gene: TRBJ2-7
V gene: TRBV21-1
CDR3 protein: CASPQRLAVIDSYEQYF

clone size: -
J gene: TRBJ1-3
V gene: TRBV20-1
CDR3 protein: CSASGGSGNTIYF

clone size: -
J gene: TRBJ1-1
V gene: TRBV7-7
CDR3 protein: CASSLDRGTEAFF

clone size: -
J gene: TRBJ1-1
V gene: TRBV6-2/TRBV6-3
CDR3 protein: CASSWTGAMNTEAFF

clone size: -
J gene: TRBJ2-7
V gene: TRBV28
CDR3 protein: CASSPPTYEQYF

clone size: -
J gene: TRBJ1-1
V gene: TRBV14
CDR3 protein: CASSLWSNTEAFF

clone size: -
J gene: TRBJ1-1
V gene: TRBV28
CDR3 protein: CASSLGVWAFF

clone size: -
J gene: TRBJ2-7
V gene: TRBV5-1
CDR3 protein: CASRPTSGTYEQYF

clone size: -
J gene: TRBJ2-3
V gene: TRBV29-1
CDR3 protein: CSVRSGVTDTQYF

clone size: -
J gene: TRBJ1-2
V gene: TRBV19
CDR3 protein: CATQLRGGYTF

clone size: -
J gene: TRBJ2-3
V gene: TRBV5-4
CDR3 protein: CATSLGGLSTDTQYF

clone size: once
J gene: TRBJ2-3
V gene: TRBV18
CDR3 protein: CASSSGTSGSTDTQYF

clone size: -
J gene: TRBJ2-7
V gene: TRBV28
CDR3 protein: CASSWDRDYEQYF

clone size: -
J gene: TRBJ1-4
V gene: TRBV28
CDR3 protein: CASSFGGQNEKLFF

clone size: -
J gene: TRBJ2-5
V gene: TRBV28
CDR3 protein: CASSLTGGYQETQYF

clone size: -
J gene: TRBJ1-6
V gene: TRBV11-2
CDR3 protein: CASSSQASSPLHF

clone size: -
J gene: TRBJ2-1
V gene: TRBV18
CDR3 protein: CASSTGQGVLGEQFF

clone size: -
J gene: TRBJ1-5
V gene: TRBV6-1
CDR3 protein: CASSATGGIKNQPQHF

clone size: few
J gene: TRBJ1-5
V gene: TRBV19
CDR3 protein: CASSRRAQDSNQPQHF

clone size: -
J gene: TRBJ1-1
V gene: TRBV6-5
CDR3 protein: CASIGANLEAFF

clone size: once
J gene: TRBJ2-5
V gene: TRBV4-3
CDR3 protein: CASSQDSVTGGETQYF

clone size: -
J gene: TRBJ1-1
V gene: TRBV3-1/TRBV3-2
CDR3 protein: CARRQGRGTEAFF

clone size: once
J gene: TRBJ2-3
V gene: TRBV28
CDR3 protein: CASSLAGGPSDTQYF

clone size: -
J gene: TRBJ2-4
V gene: TRBV28
CDR3 protein: CASAKPGGEGKNIQYF